The clone carrying this T cell receptor (beta chain) was seen more than once but under ten times. The source of the sample is a study of beta chain features in type 1 diabetes. Expressed TCRB transcripts were sequenced, since all the RNA that had been isolated was reverse transcribed. Libraries were prepared by immunoSEQ multiplex PCR; TCRdb keeps only in-frame clonotypes and omits some of them. The table shows hundreds of thousands of clones, with more than 9% occurring only once. From germline, CDR1 is MGHRA and CDR2 YSYEKL. The V and J ends lost 1 base and 0 bases, in that order; junction bases with no gene match: 3. The CDR3 length is 16 residues.

The rearrangement uses TRBV4-1 and TRBJ1-5; 7 bases match TRBD1. This sequence originates from a woman younger than 35 in good health. What was sequenced was naive CD4+ T cells from blood. The CDR3 is CASSQGDSYSNQPQHF. In nucleotides, the CDR3 is TGCGCCAGCAGCCAAGGGGACAGTTATAGCAATCAGCCCCAGCATTTT.